This T cell receptor beta chain was identified during a study of metastatic and nonmetastatic thyroid tumors. Study summary: Comparative analysis of repertoires was undertaken across blood and tumor or nodule tissue obtained from malignant and benign thyroid patients.

This CDR3 has 14 amino acids. Germline CDR1 and CDR2: MNHEY and SVGAGI. Study observations and caveats: In blood and tumor, TCR beta diversity was reportedly significantly higher in malignant thyroid tumors than in benign nodules.

Every patient was untreated before thyroid surgery. In its sample, this clone was seen a few times. What it binds is unknown. A junction end diverges from the germline sequence, so it may reflect a read error. Original analysis: Differences in CDR3 between clinicopathological groups were drawn on to build a classifier intended to discriminate distant-metastatic papillary thyroid cancer patients. MiXCR reprocessed the PCR reads for TCRdb. The V and J calls and clone size are TCRdb's, not the authors'. The table has about 21,000 clones, 28% seen once. Sequencing used tumor tissue. V and J are TRBV6-5 and TRBJ1-2; 8 nucleotides line up with TRBD1. The clonotype was recovered from a male donor with papillary thyroid cancer or a benign thyroid nodule (not recorded which). Some clones in this sample may be carry-over from other donors' samples. CDR3 DNA: TGTGCCAGCAGTTACGGACAGGGCTACTATGTCTACACCTTC. Its protein is CASSYGQGYYVYTF.